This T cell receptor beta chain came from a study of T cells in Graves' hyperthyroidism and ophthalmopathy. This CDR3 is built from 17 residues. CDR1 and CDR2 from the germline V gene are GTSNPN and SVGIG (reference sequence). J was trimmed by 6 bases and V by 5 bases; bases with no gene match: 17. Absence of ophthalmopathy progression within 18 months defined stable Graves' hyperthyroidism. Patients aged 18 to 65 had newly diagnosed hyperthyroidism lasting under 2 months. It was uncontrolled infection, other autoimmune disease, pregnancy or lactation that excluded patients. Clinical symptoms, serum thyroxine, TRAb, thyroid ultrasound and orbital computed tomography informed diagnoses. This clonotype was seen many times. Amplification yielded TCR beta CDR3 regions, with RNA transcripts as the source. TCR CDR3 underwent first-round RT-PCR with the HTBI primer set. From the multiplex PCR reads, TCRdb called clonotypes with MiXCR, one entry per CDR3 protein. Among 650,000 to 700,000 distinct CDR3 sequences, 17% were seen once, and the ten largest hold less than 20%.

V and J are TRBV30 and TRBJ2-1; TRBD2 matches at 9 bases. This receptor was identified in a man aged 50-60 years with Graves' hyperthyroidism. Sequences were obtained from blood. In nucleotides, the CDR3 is TGTGCCTGGGGCCCCGGGGCGGGAGGGCCATCCCGCAATGAGCAGTTCTTC. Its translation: CAWGPGAGGPSRNEQFF.